This T cell receptor beta chain was found in a study of CD8+CD57+ T cells in acquired aplastic anemia. Study information: Isolated CD4+ and CD8+ cells, once sorted, yielded DNA averaging around 3.3 ug.

Patients included in sequencing had previously demonstrated CD8+CD57+ cell expansion by flow cytometry. Each patient gave a blood sample that was collected before any therapy had been received. With 5 bases clipped from V and 5 bases from J, the junction kept 9 bases outside the gene matches. This CDR3 has 17 amino acids. Germline CDR1 and CDR2: WSHSY and SAAADI. The study profiled TCR beta VDJ and CDR3 using genomic DNA as template. TCRdb analysed the reads with MiXCR anew, one entry per CDR3 protein. The data hold some 150,000 distinct CDR3 sequences, with roughly half observed a single time. The chain carries TRBV10-2 and TRBJ2-5, with 15 bases matching TRBD2. Material for sequencing was sorted CD4+, CD8+, or CD8+CD57+ T cells (not recorded which) from PBMCs. The receptor was isolated from a human donor with aplastic anemia. CDR3 amino acids: CASSPGLAGGVPETQYF. In DNA form, the CDR3 reads TGCGCCAGCAGTCCCGGACTAGCGGGGGGGGTTCCGGAGACCCAGTACTTC.